The sequence of this T cell receptor beta chain was determined in a study of blood T cell repertoires in COVID-19 (dated by TCRdb to 2018 to 2021). In terms of the full investigation: The collaborator samples originated in the United States, Italy and Spain and spanned the acute and convalescent phases of COVID-19. The prospective study material was composed of cDNA or gDNA derived from T cells, B-cell-depleted T cells, or PBMCs. Subjects who had been exposed to COVID-19, were actively infected with it, or had recovered from it provided the deeply sampled blood TCRbeta repertoires that made up the dataset. The repertoires were released in a freely available public database intended as a resource for research on the immune response to SARS-CoV-2. The samples were drawn from two sources: the first 160 participants of the ongoing ImmuneRACE study, and over 950 subjects contributed by 6 global collaborators. Nearly every sample came with metadata listing a de-identified subject ID, COVID-19 status, age in years and sex. HLA class I and class II types, where available, came from metadata supplied by the sample provider rather than from assay-based typing. General conclusions and limits of the study: Clinical and demographic metadata were provided uncurated, with the amount varying by source and participant.

TCRbeta CDR3 regions were amplified from genomic DNA by means of the immunoSEQ Assay, a bias-controlled multiplex PCR. The paper's data handling went like this. The number of nucleated cells in each sample was estimated from the amplification of reference gene primers within the assay. Sequence reads were collapsed and filtered to measure the absolute abundance of every unique TCRbeta CDR3 rearrangement. For each sample, productive Simpson clonality was calculated as the square root of Simpson's diversity index across productive rearrangements. Sourced from immuneACCESS, this table was stored by TCRdb with only in-frame sequences that have V and J called. A share of the clones is absent; for the studies checked, an unresolved V gene accounts for under half, and the remainder has no known explanation. D and trimming were read from the DNA, whereas the V and J calls and clone size are those reported in that table. The table for this sample lists around 250,000 clones; 75% to 90% of them were counted only once. The leading ten clones occupy 10% of the sample.

Inclusive of the bounding cysteine and phenylalanine, the CDR3 is 13 residues long. Only the CDR3 portion is preserved as DNA: 39 bases, with reading frame beginning at the first base. Per the germline V gene, MDHEN is the CDR1 and SYDVKM is the CDR2. V loses 4 bases, J loses 5 bases, and the germline ends lie 11 bases apart. At one collaborating source in Seattle, patients were enrolled during active infection and were followed longitudinally through the course of disease. Whole blood was collected in K2EDTA tubes by collaborating institutions according to the institutions' own protocols. For TCRbeta analysis, collaborator samples were shipped as frozen whole blood, as isolated PBMCs, or as DNA extracted from either sample type. About this clone itself: Its antigen is currently not known. No much larger clone is present one base from it, and per-base qualities are unavailable.

Sequenced: peripheral blood. The rearrangement joined TRBV28 to TRBJ2-5; TRBD2 could be the D gene, as 6 bases match. The TCR comes from a woman aged 70-85 years with COVID-19, enrolled during active disease. The CDR3 reads as follows: CASSSGRKETQYF. The nucleotide sequence reads as follows: TGTGCCAGCAGTTCAGGGAGGAAGGAGACCCAGTACTTC. Full variable domain (CDR3 extended with the reference TRBV28 and TRBJ2-5 proteins): DVKVTQSSRYLVKRTGEKVFLECVQDMDHENMFWYRQDPGLGLRLIYFSYDVKMKEKGDIPEGYSVSREKKERFSLILESASTNQTSMYLCASSSGRKETQYFGPGTRLLVL.